This passage covers 9 T cell receptor beta chains from one sample sequenced in a study of CD4 T cells in relation to SARS-CoV-2 and coronaviruses. The unexposed donors gave CD4+ T cells in about 2011-2019, prior to COVID-19. Isolation of CD4+ T cells took place after about 9 days in culture. No antigen has been identified for these receptors. Produced via immunoSEQ multiplex PCR; TCRdb's table is partial and in-frame only. The sample has 20,000 to 25,000 clones, under 70% seen once. Sequences were obtained from CD4+ T cells from PBMCs, cultured in vitro. All receptors derive from a human donor in good health.

This clone was seen a handful of times. This CDR3 is CASSIAWTGGYGYTF. CDR3 nucleotide sequence: TGTGCCAGTAGTATAGCCTGGACAGGGGGTTATGGCTACACCTTC. V usage is TRBV19 and J usage is TRBJ1-2; TRBD1 matches at 10 bases. In germline, CDR1 is LNHDA, CDR2 SQIVND (reference sequence). The CDR3 loop spans 15 amino acids. The J segment lost 5 bases and the V segment lost 1 base, leaving 4 bases of the junction unmatched. Full variable domain (outside the CDR3, taken from reference TRBV19 and TRBJ1-2): DGGITQSPKYLFRKEGQNVTLSCEQNLNHDAMYWYRQDPGQGLRLIYYSQIVNDFQKGDIAEGYSVSREKKESFPLTVTSAQKNPTAFYLCASSIAWTGGYGYTFGSGTRLTVV.

The gene calls are TRBV3-1 (or the pseudogene TRBV3-2) and TRBJ2-7, with D perhaps matching TRBD1 or TRBD2 (5 bases each). V was pared by 0 bases and J by 5 bases, with 14 bases between. The CDR3 length is 15 residues. CDR1 is LGHDT, CDR2 YNNKEL, per germline (reference sequence). Here the CDR3 reads CASSQEGWGRHEQYF. DNA for the CDR3: TGTGCCAGCAGCCAAGAGGGTTGGGGACGACACGAGCAGTACTTC.

This rearrangement joins TRBV4-3 to TRBJ2-3; 14 nucleotides line up with TRBD2. V lost 0 bases, J lost 4 bases, and 9 bases stayed unmatched. The germline CDR1 and CDR2 sequences are LGHNA and YSLEER. This CDR3 has 19 residues. Here the CDR3 DNA reads TGCGCCAGCAGCCAAGATTGGACTAGCGGGGGGAGGCCGGCAGATACGCAGTATTTT. This sequence encodes CASSQDWTSGGRPADTQYF.

Of note for this clone: Additional DNA sequences in this sample encode the identical CDR3. J is TRBJ1-5 and V is TRBV4-3; TRBD1 agrees at 7 bases. The V and J ends lost 0 bases and 2 bases, in that order; junction bases with no gene match: 4. The CDR3 contains 16 residues. Germline assignment: CDR1 LGHNA and CDR2 YSLEER. The CDR3 nucleotides read TGCGCCAGCAGCCAAGAAGGGGGCTTCGGCAATCAGCCCCAGCATTTT. Its translation: CASSQEGGFGNQPQHF.

The chain carries TRBV7-2 and TRBJ1-2; no reliable D call. The CDR3 is 13 amino acids. V was shortened by 2 bases and J by 4 bases, with 8 bases between the two germline ends. Germline V gene sequence: CDR1 SGHTA, CDR2 FQGNSA. CDR3 sequence: CASSLRQLYGYTF. The DNA of the CDR3 is TGTGCCAGCAGCTTAAGGCAGCTCTATGGCTACACCTTC.

J is TRBJ2-1 and V is TRBV19; D may be TRBD2 (7 bases). With 7 bases removed from V and 5 bases from J, the gap between germline ends came to 18 bases. Germline V gene sequence: CDR1 LNHDA, CDR2 SQIVND (reference sequence). The CDR3 covers 15 residues. CDR3 sequence (DNA): TGTGCCAGTACCCCCGGGGGGCCCCCCCACAATGAGCAGTTCTTC. Encoded protein: CASTPGGPPHNEQFF.

This clone was observed a handful of times. The rearrangement links TRBV6-5 to TRBJ2-1; D is uncertain. Germline V gene sequence: CDR1 MNHEY, CDR2 SVGAGI. V was cut by 9 bases and J by 5 bases, with 17 bases left in between. The CDR3 is 14 amino acids. The CDR3 DNA reads TGTGCCAGTAAACAGATGTACAGTGACAATGAGCAGTTCTTC. Translation: CASKQMYSDNEQFF.

The genes are TRBV4-2 and TRBJ2-3; 11 bases map to TRBD2. In germline, CDR1 is LGHNA, CDR2 YNFKEQ. The CDR3 consists of 20 residues. V shed 1 base, J shed 0 bases, and the junction held 12 bases outside the gene matches. CDR3 DNA: TGTGCCAGCAGCCAAGCCCCCTTTAGCGGGAGGGCGAGGAGCACAGATACGCAGTATTTT. Encoded protein: CASSQAPFSGRARSTDTQYF.

The CDR3, as DNA: TGCGCCAGCAGCAGGACGAACACTGAAGCTTTCTTT. Its protein product is CASSRTNTEAFF. The J gene is TRBJ1-1, the V gene TRBV5-1, with no clear D. The germline V gene has CDR1 SGHRS and CDR2 YFSETQ. The CDR3 covers 12 residues. The V end lost 4 bases, the J end lost 1 base, and 5 bases lay between the germline ends.